This is a list of T cell receptor beta chains from one sample in a study of Tregs in tolerant kidney transplant recipients. Sequencing used immunoSEQ multiplex PCR; TCRdb keeps in-frame clones, though not all of them. The sample holds some 250,000 clones, roughly 84% seen once. Sequencing was done on a sample of CD4+ T cells from blood. Every receptor here comes from a human donor in good health. Both conserved end residues are part of each CDR3. The D gene is left open where the match is weak. Only part of the rows carry a size: once, few, many, or a class if the clone is expanded.

NA	TRBD2	TRBJ2-3	TRBV4-2	CASSQVVARTSGRRDTQYF	TGTGCCAGCAGCCAAGTTGTTGCCCGAACTAGCGGGCGTAGAGATACGCAGTATTTT
NA	NA	TRBJ1-1	TRBV7-2	CASRPDPLNTEAFF	TGTGCCAGCAGACCCGACCCCCTGAACACTGAAGCTTTCTTT
NA	NA	TRBJ1-2	TRBV2	CTSRIWGHGYTF	TGTACCAGCAGAATATGGGGACATGGCTACACCTTC
once	NA	TRBJ1-4	TRBV18	CASSPSPWEKLFF	TGTGCCAGCTCACCTAGTCCTTGGGAAAAACTGTTTTTT
few	TRBD1	TRBJ1-6	TRBV4-1	CASSLPDRGNSPLHF	TGCGCCAGCAGCCTACCGGACAGGGGAAATTCACCCCTCCACTTT
NA	TRBD1	TRBJ1-5	TRBV19	CATTGDYSNQPQHF	TGTGCCACAACAGGGGATTATAGCAATCAGCCCCAGCATTTT
NA	TRBD2	TRBJ2-7	TRBV18	CASSPGLAGVEQYF	TGTGCCAGCTCACCGGGACTAGCGGGAGTTGAGCAGTACTTC
NA	NA	TRBJ1-5	TRBV19	CASSLDGRNQPQHF	TGTGCCAGTAGCCTAGACGGTCGTAATCAGCCCCAGCATTTT
NA	TRBD1	TRBJ1-2	TRBV5-4	CASSLVERQGRGYTF	TGTGCCAGCAGCTTGGTGGAGAGACAGGGACGCGGCTACACCTTC
NA	TRBD1	TRBJ2-3	TRBV18	CASSLGTGTPDTQYF	TGTGCCAGCTCTCTCGGGACAGGGACCCCAGATACGCAGTATTTT
NA	NA	TRBJ2-7	TRBV6-5	CASTRDGSSSYEQYF	TGTGCCAGCACCCGGGACGGATCAAGCTCCTACGAGCAGTACTTC
NA	NA	TRBJ2-3	TRBV11-3	CASSFSGARGDTQYF	TGTGCCAGCAGCTTCTCGGGGGCGCGAGGAGATACGCAGTATTTT
few	TRBD1	TRBJ2-7	TRBV5-4	CASSLGTGVGEQYF	TGTGCCAGCAGCTTGGGGACAGGGGTAGGCGAGCAGTACTTC
few	NA	TRBJ2-6	TRBV30	CALEIGWSGANVLTF	TGTGCCTTAGAGATCGGATGGTCTGGGGCCAACGTCCTGACTTTC
once	NA	TRBJ1-2	TRBV7-8	CASSFKGGRLYYGYTF	TGTGCCAGCAGCTTTAAGGGCGGAAGACTATACTATGGCTACACCTTC
NA	NA	TRBJ1-4	TRBV10-3	CAISESLEKLFF	TGTGCCATCAGTGAGTCTTTGGAAAAACTGTTTTTT
NA	TRBD2	TRBJ2-5	TRBV7-9	CASSPQVAGGRDQETQYF	TGTGCCAGCAGCCCACAAGTAGCGGGAGGGAGAGACCAAGAGACCCAGTACTTC
NA	TRBD2	TRBJ2-5	TRBV7-6	CASRTGGSETQYF	TGTGCCAGTCGAACGGGGGGTTCAGAGACCCAGTACTTC
few	NA	TRBJ2-2	TRBV6-1	CASRRNTGELFF	TGTGCCAGCAGGAGGAACACCGGGGAGCTGTTTTTT
few	TRBD2	TRBJ2-5	TRBV13	CASSLNSTGGETQYF	TGTGCCAGCAGCCTGAACTCGACCGGGGGGGAGACCCAGTACTTC
NA	NA	TRBJ1-5	TRBV6-5	CASSPDNSNQPQHF	TGTGCCAGCAGCCCTGATAATAGCAATCAGCCCCAGCATTTT
NA	TRBD1	TRBJ2-3	TRBV5-4	CASSLGGGADTQYF	TGTGCCAGCAGCTTGGGAGGGGGCGCAGATACGCAGTATTTT
NA	NA	TRBJ2-1	TRBV7-8	CASSLAGGVWGEQFF	TGTGCCAGCAGCTTAGCAGGAGGTGTTTGGGGTGAGCAGTTCTTC
NA	TRBD2	TRBJ2-7	TRBV6-6	CASSYGGGLTYEQYF	TGTGCCAGCAGTTATGGCGGGGGACTTACTTACGAGCAGTACTTC
NA	TRBD1	TRBJ1-2	TRBV18	CASSHDRGGYGYTF	TGTGCCAGCTCCCATGACAGGGGGGGCTATGGCTACACCTTC
once	NA	TRBJ1-6	TRBV9	CASSPQAGIKSPLHF	TGTGCCAGCAGCCCCCAGGCAGGGATCAAGTCACCCCTCCACTTT
NA	TRBD1	TRBJ2-5	TRBV25-1	CASSEPHRGQETQYF	TGTGCCAGCAGTGAACCGCACAGGGGCCAAGAGACCCAGTACTTC
NA	NA	TRBJ2-1	TRBV11-3	CASSLVGLGSEQFF	TGTGCCAGCAGCTTAGTGGGACTCGGGAGTGAGCAGTTCTTC
NA	NA	TRBJ2-2	TRBV7-8	CASSSVLQKGRYGELFF	TGTGCCAGCAGCTCCGTCCTACAAAAGGGGCGATACGGGGAGCTGTTTTTT
NA	NA	TRBJ1-2	TRBV7-2	CASSVEYYGYTF	TGTGCCAGCAGCGTTGAGTACTATGGCTACACCTTC
few	NA	TRBJ2-2	TRBV18	CASSQSVDAGELFF	TGTGCCAGCTCACAGTCGGTGGATGCCGGGGAGCTGTTTTTT
NA	NA	TRBJ1-1	TRBV7-9	CASSWWGTEAFF	TGTGCCAGCAGCTGGTGGGGGACTGAAGCTTTCTTT
NA	TRBD1	TRBJ2-3	TRBV18	CASSPGTVTDTQYF	TGTGCCAGCTCACCTGGGACAGTCACAGATACGCAGTATTTT
few	TRBD1	TRBJ1-2	TRBV6-5	CASSVSGTGLYGYTF	TGTGCCAGCAGTGTCTCCGGGACAGGACTCTATGGCTACACCTTC
NA	NA	TRBJ2-7	TRBV11-3	CASSRGGQAYEQYF	TGTGCCAGCAGCCGGGGGGGACAGGCCTACGAGCAGTACTTC
NA	NA	TRBJ2-7	TRBV19	CASSTGMIASEQYF	TGTGCCAGTAGTACCGGGATGATTGCCTCCGAGCAGTACTTC
NA	NA	TRBJ1-1	TRBV4-1	CASSQLGNTEAFF	TGCGCCAGCAGCCAGTTAGGGAACACTGAAGCTTTCTTT
NA	NA	TRBJ2-3	TRBV15	CATSRVPRDTQYF	TGTGCCACCAGCAGAGTACCCCGGGATACGCAGTATTTT
NA	NA	TRBJ2-5	TRBV2	CASSVDWYQETQYF	TGTGCCAGCAGTGTCGACTGGTACCAAGAGACCCAGTACTTC
NA	NA	TRBJ1-2	TRBV2	CASSGGRDYGYTF	TGTGCCAGCAGCGGGGGGAGGGACTATGGCTACACCTTC
NA	NA	TRBJ1-3	TRBV9	CASSQTGASRDTIYF	TGTGCCAGCAGCCAGACGGGGGCGAGCCGCGACACCATATATTTT
NA	NA	TRBJ2-5	TRBV30	CAWSGGGQTQYF	TGTGCCTGGAGTGGGGGGGGGCAGACCCAGTACTTC
NA	TRBD1	TRBJ1-2	TRBV9	CASGRQGANYGYTF	TGTGCCAGTGGAAGACAGGGGGCGAACTATGGCTACACCTTC
NA	NA	TRBJ2-7	TRBV2	CASSDQGRSYEQYF	TGTGCCAGCAGTGACCAGGGTCGGTCCTACGAGCAGTACTTC
NA	TRBD2	TRBJ2-1	TRBV7-3	CASSPMGLAGGHGEQFF	TGTGCCAGCAGCCCGATGGGGCTAGCGGGGGGCCACGGTGAGCAGTTCTTC
NA	TRBD2	TRBJ2-3	TRBV7-2	CASSSRGRGGGKDTQYF	TGTGCCAGCAGCTCCCGCGGGCGCGGGGGTGGAAAGGATACGCAGTATTTT
once	TRBD1	TRBJ1-2	TRBV5-4	CASTFSDRGLYGYTF	TGTGCCAGCACCTTCTCCGACAGGGGGCTTTACGGCTACACCTTC
once	TRBD1	TRBJ2-1	TRBV18	CASSPRQGADNEQFF	TGTGCCAGCTCACCAAGGCAGGGGGCGGACAATGAGCAGTTCTTC